Below, 6 T cell receptor beta chains from the same sample are listed, as sequenced in a study of CD8+CD57+ T cells in acquired aplastic anemia. Genomic DNA provided the template from which TCR beta VDJ and CDR3 profiles were obtained. Each CDR3 protein gets one entry after TCRdb re-called the reads with MiXCR. The sample contains about 160,000 distinct CDR3 sequences, less than 60% of which appear only once. Those patients picked for sequencing had displayed CD8+CD57+ cell expansion on flow cytometry. The sample comprised sorted CD4+, CD8+, or CD8+CD57+ T cells (not recorded which) from PBMCs. The receptors were sampled from a human donor with aplastic anemia.

The chain links TRBV7-8 to TRBJ1-1; 8 bases map to TRBD1. The CDR3 totals 12 residues. Losses at the gene ends were 4 bases for V and 6 bases for J; bases not matched to a gene: 1. Germline values: CDR1 SGHVS, CDR2 FQNEAQ. This CDR3 is CASSWGQAEAFF. The CDR3 DNA sequence: TGTGCCAGCAGCTGGGGACAGGCTGAAGCTTTCTTT.

The genes are TRBV29-1 and TRBJ1-1; D may be TRBD1 (5 bases). CDR3 length: 14 amino acids. With 3 bases removed from V and 4 bases from J, the gap between germline ends came to 15 bases. Germline V gene lookup returns CDR1 SQVTM and CDR2 ANQGSEA. The CDR3 sequence is CSVDTGRRGTEAFF. As DNA, the CDR3 is TGCAGCGTTGATACGGGACGACGGGGCACTGAAGCTTTCTTT.

This clonotype has ten or more counts. The chain has TRBV19 and TRBJ2-3, with D tentatively TRBD2 (6 bases). Trimming removed 3 bases at V and 2 bases at J, with 12 bases between. Germline assignment: CDR1 LNHDA and CDR2 SQIVND (reference sequence). This CDR3 has 15 amino acids. This CDR3 reads CASSMGLALTDTQYF. DNA of the CDR3: TGTGCCAGTAGTATGGGTCTAGCGCTCACAGATACGCAGTATTTT.

This clonotype was recorded at least ten times. V usage is TRBV7-7 and J usage is TRBJ2-7; D call uncertain. The CDR3 contains 17 residues. Germline CDR1 reads SSHAT; CDR2 reads FNYEAQ (reference sequence). The DNA of the CDR3 is TGTGCTAGCACATCCCGGCCCGGCGCAGCGCCCGCTTGTGAGCAGTACGTC. Residues: CASTSRPGAAPACEQYV.

This clonotype showed up many times. The CDR3 reads CASSLDCFLSGHGEQYV. CDR3 coding DNA: TGTGCCAGCAGCTTAGATTGTTTTCTTTCGGGTCACGGGGAGCAGTACGTC. The chain uses TRBV11-2 and TRBJ2-7; D gene ambiguous. Trimming took off 0 bases at V and 7 bases at J, with 22 bases between the two ends. Germline-derived CDR1 and CDR2 are SGHAT and FQNNGV. CDR3 size: 17 residues.

This clonotype was seen only a few times. V gene TRBV6-2 or TRBV6-3 combines with J gene TRBJ2-2; 9 nucleotides match TRBD2. The germline V gene encodes CDR1 MNHEY and CDR2 SVGEGT. This CDR3 region has 17 residues. V trimming: 2 bases; J trimming: 0 bases; junction bases outside the gene matches: 4. The CDR3 bases are TGTGCCAGCAGTTACACCGAGCGGGGGGCGAACACCGGGGAGCTGTTTTTT. This encodes CASSYTERGANTGELFF.